These 20 T cell receptor beta chains came from one sample sequenced in a study of T cell clonality in common variable immunodeficiency. Antigen specificity for these receptors is unknown. Findings and limits, study-wide: Fewer deletions and N-nucleotide insertions were reportedly seen in common variable immunodeficiency TCR beta sequences.

Some clones are missing from TCRdb's copy, which holds only in-frame ones; the method was immunoSEQ multiplex PCR. The repertoire consists of around 10,000 clones, none detected only once. The sequencing sample was made of peripheral blood mononuclear cells. The receptors were gathered from a human donor with common variable immunodeficiency.

This clone was found a few times. The read ends 3 residues before the CDR3 terminus; that terminus is restored from the germline J gene. The J gene is TRBJ2-1, the V gene TRBV30; 7 bases agree with TRBD2. Trimming at V came to 4 bases and at J to 6 bases, leaving 15 bases not matched to a gene. Germline lookup yields CDR1 GTSNPN and CDR2 SVGIG (reference sequence). This CDR3 has 16 residues. The part of the CDR3 DNA that was read is TGTGCCTGGATCCCTCCTGGGGGGGAGGGCCGCAATGAG. Its protein product is CAWIPPGGEGRNE. The complete CDR3 sequence is CAWIPPGGEGRNEQFF.

The CDR3 reads CASSPWTSGRADTQYF. The CDR3 DNA, read in part, is TGCGCCAGCAGCCCATGGACTAGCGGGAGGGCCGATACG. This sequence joins TRBV5-1 and TRBJ2-3; 15 bases map to TRBD2. Read sequence stops 3 residues before the CDR3 end, and the germline J gene provides the missing end. J was trimmed by 6 bases and V by 4 bases; bases with no gene match: 6. From germline, CDR1 is SGHRS and CDR2 YFSETQ. This CDR3 has 16 amino acids.

Remarks on this clone: The observed sequence ends 3 residues before the CDR3 terminus, with the missing tail filled in from the germline J gene. The chain is built from TRBV5-6 and TRBJ1-6; tentative D call: TRBD1 (6 bases). The CDR3 loop spans 14 amino acids. Germline CDR1 reads SGHDT; CDR2 reads YYEEEE. V shed 2 bases and J shed 10 bases, with 13 bases lying between them. The chain's CDR3 is CASSFGGAESPLHF. The CDR3 DNA, read in part, is TGTGCCAGCAGCTTTGGGGGGGCCGAGTCACCC.

This clone was observed a few times. The read ends 3 residues early relative to the CDR3; the germline J gene fills the gap. This chain joins TRBV19 and TRBJ1-1, with a tentative D call TRBD1 (6 bases). V lost 6 bases to trimming and J lost 3 bases, with 14 bases between them. Germline V gene lookup returns CDR1 LNHDA and CDR2 SQIVND (reference sequence). This CDR3 region has 14 residues. CDR3 loop: CASRTQGLDTEAFF. The CDR3 DNA, read in part, is TGTGCCAGTAGGACGCAGGGGTTGGACACTGAA.

For this clone: The sequenced fragment ends 3 residues before the CDR3 boundary, so the rest is inferred from the germline J gene. The chain combines TRBV7-6 with TRBJ2-1; 10 bases are shared with TRBD2. V lost 2 bases to trimming and J lost 7 bases; unmatched junction nucleotides: 2. The CDR3 is 14 amino acids. CDR1 is SGHVS and CDR2 is FNYEAQ in the germline V gene. The DNA read from the CDR3 is TGTGCCAGCAGCTTACTAGCGGGAGCGAATGAG. Amino acids: CASSLLAGANE. The whole CDR3 sequence is CASSLLAGANEQFF.

With respect to this clone: Read data end 3 residues before the CDR3 end; the end is taken from the germline J gene. The chain uses TRBV20-1 and TRBJ2-3; 7 nucleotides match TRBD2. V was pared by 3 bases and J by 2 bases, with 5 bases of the junction left unmatched. Germline V gene sequence: CDR1 DFQATT, CDR2 SNEGSKA (reference sequence). The CDR3 contains 14 residues. The CDR3 here is CSARGGGNTDTQYF. CDR3 DNA (partial): TGCAGTGCTAGGGGCGGGGGAAACACAGATACG.

Note on this clone: The missing CDR3 end, 3 residues past where the read stops, is filled in from the germline J gene. The V and J genes are TRBV7-3 and TRBJ2-7; 7 bases are a match to TRBD2. Germline V gene data show CDR1 as SGHTA and CDR2 as FQGTGA. This CDR3 spans 16 amino acids. V was pared by 5 bases and J by 0 bases, with 10 bases of the junction left unmatched. CDR3 bases read: TGTGCCAGCAGCCTCAGCCTAGCGGCGAGCTCCTACGAG. It yields the protein CASSLSLAASSYE. The complete CDR3 sequence is CASSLSLAASSYEQYF.

This clone was counted a few times. From the germline J gene comes the end of the CDR3, since the read stops 3 residues before it. The V and J genes are TRBV6-2 or TRBV6-3 and TRBJ2-7; D gene ambiguous. The germline V and J ends were trimmed by 1 base and 6 bases, with 4 bases remaining between them. The CDR3 length is 11 residues. The germline V gene encodes CDR1 MNHEY and CDR2 SVGEGT. The CDR3 bases that were read are TGTGCCAGCAGTTACTTATTCGAG. It codes for CASSYLFE. The full-length CDR3 reads as CASSYLFEQYF.

This clone occurred a few times. The read stops 3 residues short of the end of the CDR3; the missing end is completed from the germline J gene. The gene calls are TRBV19 and TRBJ1-4, with TRBD1 as a possible D gene (6 bases). The germline V gene has CDR1 LNHDA and CDR2 SQIVND (reference sequence). This CDR3 has 16 amino acids. The V end lost 6 bases, the J end lost 0 bases, and 14 bases lay between the germline ends. CDR3 bases read: TGTGCCAGTAGAGGACAGCCACTTGCAACTAATGAAAAA. Protein: CASRGQPLATNEK. The full CDR3 sequence reads CASRGQPLATNEKLFF.

This clone was seen a few times. The DNA ends 3 residues before the CDR3 does, and the rest of the CDR3 is filled in from the germline J gene. The V call is TRBV19, the J call TRBJ1-1; possibly TRBD1 for D (5 bases). V gave up 6 bases and J gave up 2 bases, with 16 bases separating them. Germline V gene lookup returns CDR1 LNHDA and CDR2 SQIVND (reference sequence). This CDR3 contains 15 residues. CDR3 loop: CASRGSGAANTEAFF. The sequenced CDR3 bases are TGTGCCAGTAGGGGGTCTGGGGCAGCTAACACTGAA.

Partial CDR3 DNA: TGTGCCTGGAGTAGAGGGGAAAGGCAGCCC. It is translated as CAWSRGERQP. The full CDR3 protein reads CAWSRGERQPQHF. The J gene is TRBJ1-5, the V gene TRBV30; possibly TRBD1 for D (5 bases). The read terminates 3 residues before the CDR3 end, so the remaining end is supplied by the germline J gene. Trimming shortened V by 2 bases and J by 7 bases, and 12 bases separated the two germline ends. Germline values: CDR1 GTSNPN, CDR2 SVGIG (reference sequence). This CDR3 is 13 amino acids long.

Comments on this clone: The read gets to within 3 residues of the CDR3 end, and the germline J gene fills in the rest. The chain employs TRBV30 and TRBJ1-5, with TRBD1 as a possible D gene (6 bases). V was trimmed by 0 bases and J by 7 bases, leaving 10 bases between them. Germline V gene lookup returns CDR1 GTSNPN and CDR2 SVGIG (reference sequence). The CDR3 covers 13 residues. The CDR3 spells CAWSVRRGQPQHF. The sequenced part of the CDR3 DNA is TGTGCCTGGAGTGTACGGAGGGGGCAGCCC.

To note about this clone: Sequencing ends 3 residues short of the CDR3 end; the germline J gene provides the rest. The V gene is TRBV18, the J gene TRBJ2-1; a weak D match, TRBD2 (6 bases). Germline V gene lookup returns CDR1 KGHSH and CDR2 LQKENI. The CDR3 sequence is 16 residues long. V gave up 5 bases and J gave up 6 bases, with 20 bases separating them. The CDR3 bases that were read are TGTGCCAGCTCAGATACTAGGCTAGACGGGGGCAATGAG. As protein: CASSDTRLDGGNE. The CDR3, in full, reads CASSDTRLDGGNEQFF.

This clone has a handful of counts. The read finishes 3 residues shy of the CDR3 end, and the germline J gene is used to complete it. The rearrangement links TRBV7-3 to TRBJ2-1, with TRBD2 matching 12 bases. CDR1 SGHTA and CDR2 FQGTGA come from the germline V gene. The trim removed 2 bases at V and 8 bases at J, leaving 10 bases unmatched. The CDR3 contains 17 residues. The covered CDR3 bases are TGTGCCAGCAGCTTACCCAGCCTAGCGGGAGGGCCACATGAG. This translates into CASSLPSLAGGPHE. The full CDR3 sequence reads CASSLPSLAGGPHEQFF. The full variable domain, completed using reference TRBV7-3 and TRBJ2-1, is GAGVSQTPSNKVTEKGKYVELRCDPISGHTALYWYRQSLGQGPEFLIYFQGTGAADDSGLPNDRFFAVRPEGSVSTLKIQRTERGDSAVYLCASSLPSLAGGPHEQFFGPGTRLTVL.

This clone was counted between two and nine times. The CDR3 is cut off 3 residues early in the read; its end comes from the germline J gene. This sequence joins TRBV2 and TRBJ1-1; maybe TRBD1 (5 bases). This CDR3 has 13 residues. The germline gives CDR1 SNHLY, CDR2 FYNNEI. V was trimmed by 4 bases and J by 4 bases, leaving 10 bases between them. The CDR3 spells CASSGTGGTEAFF. CDR3 DNA (partial): TGTGCCAGCAGTGGTACGGGGGGCACTGAA.

A word on this clone: The CDR3 end is not reached by the read, which stops 3 residues before it; the germline J gene fills it in. The chain has TRBV7-2 and TRBJ1-3, with D possibly matching TRBD1 (5 bases). CDR1 SGHTA and CDR2 FQGNSA come from the germline V gene. Trimming removed 4 bases at V and 4 bases at J, with 14 bases between. The CDR3 length is 15 residues. CDR3 DNA (partial): TGTGCCAGCAGCTCCTTCGGGGGTCCCGGAAACACC. It encodes CASSSFGGPGNT. In full, the CDR3 reads CASSSFGGPGNTIYF. Looking up the rest from reference TRBV7-2 and TRBJ1-3 gives the full variable domain: GAGVSQSPSNKVTEKGKDVELRCDPISGHTALYWYRQSLGQGLEFLIYFQGNSAPDKSGLPSDRFSAERTGGSVSTLTIQRTQQEDSAVYLCASSSFGGPGNTIYFGEGSWLTVV.

As for this clone: The CDR3 end falls 3 residues outside the read, so it is completed with the germline J gene. The chain combines TRBV30 with TRBJ2-1; no firm D call. The CDR3 is 14 amino acids. Trimming took off 0 bases at V and 3 bases at J, with 9 bases between the two ends. Germline-derived CDR1 and CDR2 are GTSNPN and SVGIG (reference sequence). CDR3 DNA (partial): TGTGCCTGGAGTGTCTTAGCAGACTACAATGAG. Its protein is CAWSVLADYNE. The entire CDR3 protein is CAWSVLADYNEQFF.

Comments on this clone: The read halts 3 residues ahead of the CDR3 end, with the missing end drawn from the germline J gene. The chain employs TRBV7-6 and TRBJ2-1; the match to TRBD2 covers 12 bases. Germline V lookup: CDR1 SGHVS, CDR2 FNYEAQ. V was clipped by 8 bases and J by 9 bases; unmatched bases: 11. CDR3 length: 15 amino acids. The CDR3 region is CASALRTSGIGEQFF. CDR3 bases read: TGTGCCAGCGCTCTCCGGACTAGCGGGATTGGTGAG.

In this sample, this clone turned up a few times. The observed sequence ends 3 residues before the CDR3 terminus, with the missing tail filled in from the germline J gene. This chain uses TRBV7-6 with TRBJ2-5; TRBD2 aligns across 10 bases. From germline, CDR1 is SGHVS and CDR2 FNYEAQ. The CDR3 is 14 amino acids. V lost 5 bases and J lost 4; bases outside the gene matches: 4. The covered CDR3 bases are TGTGCCAGCAGCCATAGACTAGCGGGAGAGACC. It translates to CASSHRLAGET. The full CDR3 is CASSHRLAGETQYF.

Turning to this clone: The read is 3 residues too short to cover the CDR3 end, so that end is filled in from the germline J gene. J is TRBJ2-3 and V is TRBV6-2 or TRBV6-3, with 10 nucleotides matching TRBD2. The CDR3 length is 16 residues. The ends lost 6 bases at V and 4 bases at J; junction bases unmatched: 10. CDR1 and CDR2 from the germline V gene are MNHEY and SVGEGT. Partial CDR3 DNA: TGTGCCAGCAGGGGGGAAGCGGGAGGGCCGGCAGATACG. Translated, it gives CASRGEAGGPADT. In full, the CDR3 reads CASRGEAGGPADTQYF.